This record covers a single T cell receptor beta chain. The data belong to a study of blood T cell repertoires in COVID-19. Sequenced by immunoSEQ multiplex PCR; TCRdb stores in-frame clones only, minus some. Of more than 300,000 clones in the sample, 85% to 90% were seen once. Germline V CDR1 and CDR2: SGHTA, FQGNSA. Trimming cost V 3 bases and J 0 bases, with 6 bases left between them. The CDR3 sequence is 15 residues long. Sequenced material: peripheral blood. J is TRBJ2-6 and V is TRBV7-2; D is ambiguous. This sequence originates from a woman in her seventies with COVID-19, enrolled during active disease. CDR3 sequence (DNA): TGTGCCAGCAGCTTTTTTCTCTCTGGGGCCAACGTCCTGACTTTC. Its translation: CASSFFLSGANVLTF.